This is a list of T cell receptor beta chains from one sample in a study of identifying expanded T cells in peripheral blood. Sequencing used immunoSEQ multiplex PCR; TCRdb keeps in-frame clones, though not all of them. Of about 91,000 clones listed, approximately 88% are singletons. The material sequenced was blood. These receptors were taken from a person aged 18 to 75 in good health. Each CDR3 is given with its conserved first and last residue. The order of the fields is CDR3 length, D gene, J gene, V gene, clone size, CDR3 DNA, CDR3 protein. D genes are given only for firm matches. Only part of the rows carry a size: once, few, many, or a class if the clone is expanded.

CDR3 length: 13; D gene: TRBD1; J gene: TRBJ1-2; V gene: TRBV4-3; clone size: many; CDR3 DNA: TGCGCCAGCAGCCAAACAGGGGTCCGCGGCTACACCTTC; CDR3 protein: CASSQTGVRGYTF
CDR3 length: 12; D gene: .; J gene: TRBJ2-1; V gene: TRBV29-1; clone size: .; CDR3 DNA: TGCAGCGTTGAAGAAACTGGGACTGAGCAGTTCTTC; CDR3 protein: CSVEETGTEQFF
CDR3 length: 14; D gene: TRBD1; J gene: TRBJ2-3; V gene: TRBV2; clone size: .; CDR3 DNA: TGTGCCAGCAGTGGGACAGGGGATCAAGATACGCAGTATTTT; CDR3 protein: CASSGTGDQDTQYF
CDR3 length: 15; D gene: .; J gene: TRBJ1-2; V gene: TRBV7-9; clone size: .; CDR3 DNA: TGTGCCAGCAGCTTAACTGGAAGCGGGAACTATGGCTACACCTTC; CDR3 protein: CASSLTGSGNYGYTF
CDR3 length: 13; D gene: .; J gene: TRBJ1-1; V gene: TRBV28; clone size: .; CDR3 DNA: TGTGCCAGCAAGGCAAAACCGAACACTGAAGCTTTCTTT; CDR3 protein: CASKAKPNTEAFF
CDR3 length: 15; D gene: .; J gene: TRBJ2-7; V gene: TRBV5-1; clone size: .; CDR3 DNA: TGCGCCAGCAGCAGGGAACAGGGCCCCTACTACGAGCAGTACTTC; CDR3 protein: CASSREQGPYYEQYF
CDR3 length: 15; D gene: .; J gene: TRBJ1-1; V gene: TRBV5-1; clone size: .; CDR3 DNA: TGCGCCAGCAGCTTCTTCGATAGATTGGCCACTGAAGCTTTCTTT; CDR3 protein: CASSFFDRLATEAFF
CDR3 length: 16; D gene: TRBD1; J gene: TRBJ1-6; V gene: TRBV19; clone size: .; CDR3 DNA: TGTGCCAGTGGGACGACAGGGAGCTCCTATAATTCACCCCTCCACTTT; CDR3 protein: CASGTTGSSYNSPLHF
CDR3 length: 15; D gene: .; J gene: TRBJ2-7; V gene: TRBV19; clone size: few; CDR3 DNA: TGTGCCAGTAGTATGAGTTCCGGACAGACCTACGAGCAGTACTTC; CDR3 protein: CASSMSSGQTYEQYF
CDR3 length: 13; D gene: TRBD1; J gene: TRBJ1-1; V gene: TRBV2; clone size: .; CDR3 DNA: TGTGCCAGCATTGGGACAGGGAACACTGAAGCTTTCTTT; CDR3 protein: CASIGTGNTEAFF
CDR3 length: 14; D gene: .; J gene: TRBJ1-2; V gene: TRBV4-1; clone size: .; CDR3 DNA: TGCGCCAGCAGCCAAGGGCCCCGGGTCTATGGCTACACCTTC; CDR3 protein: CASSQGPRVYGYTF
CDR3 length: 12; D gene: .; J gene: TRBJ2-1; V gene: TRBV5-5; clone size: .; CDR3 DNA: TGTGCCAGCAGCTTTCCCAGCAATGAGCAGTTCTTC; CDR3 protein: CASSFPSNEQFF
CDR3 length: 14; D gene: TRBD1; J gene: TRBJ2-7; V gene: TRBV5-1; clone size: .; CDR3 DNA: TGCGCCAGCAGCCTAAGGACAGGCTCCTACGAGCAGTACTTC; CDR3 protein: CASSLRTGSYEQYF
CDR3 length: 12; D gene: .; J gene: TRBJ1-2; V gene: TRBV10-3; clone size: .; CDR3 DNA: TGTGCCATCAGTGTCCCGGATGACGGCTACACCTTC; CDR3 protein: CAISVPDDGYTF
CDR3 length: 15; D gene: .; J gene: TRBJ1-2; V gene: TRBV6-6; clone size: .; CDR3 DNA: TGTGCCAGCAGTTACTCGAGGGGCAGGGGCGGAGGCTACACCTTC; CDR3 protein: CASSYSRGRGGGYTF
CDR3 length: 20; D gene: .; J gene: TRBJ1-4; V gene: TRBV7-3; clone size: .; CDR3 DNA: TGTGCCAGCAGCTTAACGCGCCCTACTCTGCCGGGACATCTAGATGAAAAACTGTTTTTT; CDR3 protein: CASSLTRPTLPGHLDEKLFF
CDR3 length: 18; D gene: TRBD2; J gene: TRBJ2-3; V gene: TRBV14; clone size: .; CDR3 DNA: TGTGCCAGCAGCAAAACGTCTAGCGGGAGGGTTAGCACAGATACGCAGTATTTT; CDR3 protein: CASSKTSSGRVSTDTQYF
CDR3 length: 16; D gene: TRBD2; J gene: TRBJ2-5; V gene: TRBV5-4; clone size: .; CDR3 DNA: TGTGCCAGCAGCTCTCGACTAGCGGGAGGTCAAGAGACCCAGTACTTC; CDR3 protein: CASSSRLAGGQETQYF
CDR3 length: 15; D gene: .; J gene: TRBJ1-3; V gene: TRBV6-5; clone size: .; CDR3 DNA: TGTGCCAGCAGTCGCGCGGGGGGGGCGGAAAACACCATATATTTT; CDR3 protein: CASSRAGGAENTIYF
CDR3 length: 18; D gene: TRBD2; J gene: TRBJ2-4; V gene: TRBV5-4; clone size: .; CDR3 DNA: TGTGCCAGCTCTGACGGAAGACTAGCAAGTACCAAATACGGCATTCAGTACTTC; CDR3 protein: CASSDGRLASTKYGIQYF
CDR3 length: 15; D gene: TRBD1; J gene: TRBJ2-7; V gene: TRBV6-5; clone size: .; CDR3 DNA: TGTGCCAGCAGAAGGGGGACAGGGAGACGCTACGAGCAGTACTTC; CDR3 protein: CASRRGTGRRYEQYF
CDR3 length: 12; D gene: .; J gene: TRBJ2-7; V gene: TRBV18; clone size: .; CDR3 DNA: TGTGCCAGCTCATCACAGGTCAATGAGCAGTACTTC; CDR3 protein: CASSSQVNEQYF
CDR3 length: 16; D gene: .; J gene: TRBJ2-1; V gene: TRBV28; clone size: .; CDR3 DNA: TGTGCCAGCAGCCCAGTCGGACTCCGGAACGACAATGAGCAGTTCTTC; CDR3 protein: CASSPVGLRNDNEQFF
CDR3 length: 14; D gene: .; J gene: TRBJ2-1; V gene: TRBV5-6; clone size: .; CDR3 DNA: TGTGCCAGCAGCGGGCATCAGCGGCACAATGAGCAGTTCTTC; CDR3 protein: CASSGHQRHNEQFF
CDR3 length: 13; D gene: .; J gene: TRBJ2-4; V gene: TRBV4-1; clone size: .; CDR3 DNA: TGCGCCAGCAGCCAAGGACAGCAAAACATTCAGTACTTC; CDR3 protein: CASSQGQQNIQYF
CDR3 length: 15; D gene: TRBD1; J gene: TRBJ1-1; V gene: TRBV5-1; clone size: .; CDR3 DNA: TGCGCCAGCAGCTCGGAGGGACAGGGGGGAACTGAAGCTTTCTTT; CDR3 protein: CASSSEGQGGTEAFF
CDR3 length: 13; D gene: .; J gene: TRBJ2-7; V gene: TRBV15; clone size: .; CDR3 DNA: TGTGCCACCAGCGGGGGTGTTTTAGGCGAGCAGTACTTC; CDR3 protein: CATSGGVLGEQYF
CDR3 length: 15; D gene: TRBD2; J gene: TRBJ2-3; V gene: TRBV5-4; clone size: .; CDR3 DNA: TGTGCCAGCAGCTTGGCGCGGGAGGGCCGAGATACGCAGTATTTT; CDR3 protein: CASSLAREGRDTQYF
CDR3 length: 11; D gene: .; J gene: TRBJ2-1; V gene: TRBV7-9; clone size: .; CDR3 DNA: TGTGCCAGCACCCTCCCCGCTGAGCAGTTCTTC; CDR3 protein: CASTLPAEQFF
CDR3 length: 15; D gene: TRBD2; J gene: TRBJ2-7; V gene: TRBV7-9; clone size: .; CDR3 DNA: TGTGCCAGCAGCTTTGACGGGGGGAGCTCCTACGAGCAGTACTTC; CDR3 protein: CASSFDGGSSYEQYF